Following are 21 T cell receptor beta chains from one sample sequenced in a study of identical twins. One entry per CDR3 protein results from TCRdb running MiXCR on the 5' RACE reads. Of 450,000 or so distinct CDR3 sequences in the sample, approximately 18% are singletons; the top ten hold approximately 12%. The specimen sequenced was naive T cells sorted from blood. Source of these receptors: a man between 45 and 60 years old in good health.

This clonotype appeared many times. This rearrangement joins TRBV6-1 to TRBJ2-1; possible D gene TRBD1, 5 bases. This CDR3 is built from 13 residues. V lost 6 bases to trimming and J lost 4 bases, with 10 bases between them. Per germline, CDR1 MNHNS and CDR2 SASEGT. CDR3 sequence reads: CASSWGLYNEQFF. The DNA for the CDR3 is TGTGCCAGCAGCTGGGGCCTTTACAATGAGCAGTTCTTC.

The chain has TRBV2 and TRBJ2-5; TRBD1 might be the D (5 bases). The CDR3 runs to 18 residues. The germline V gene has CDR1 SNHLY and CDR2 FYNNEI. V lost 0 bases to trimming and J lost 5 bases, with 22 bases between them. In DNA form, the CDR3 reads TGTGCCAGCAGTGAAGCCCCTTGGAACAGGTGGAGTGGGGAGACCCAGTACTTC. Residues: CASSEAPWNRWSGETQYF.

In its sample, this clonotype was seen a few times. This rearrangement joins TRBV15 to TRBJ1-1; possibly TRBD1 for D (6 bases). Germline CDR1 LNHNV, CDR2 YYDKDF (reference sequence). The V and J ends lost 2 bases and 13 bases respectively, with 14 bases between them. This CDR3 spans 12 amino acids. The DNA for the CDR3 is TGTGCCACCAGCAGAATAGTAGGAGGGGGTTTCTTT. As protein: CATSRIVGGGFF.

There are many counts of this clonotype. The chain links TRBV10-3 to TRBJ1-2; D is possibly TRBD1 (6 bases). The CDR3 covers 17 residues. Germline CDR1 ENHRY, CDR2 SYGVKD. The V gene lost 0 bases and the J gene lost 3 bases, with 17 bases spanning the gap. CDR3 bases: TGTGCCATCAGTGAGTCGGGGGCCGGGGCGGAGGACTATGGCTACACCTTC. It yields the protein CAISESGAGAEDYGYTF.

This clonotype was counted ten times or more. The chain joins TRBV5-1 to TRBJ2-7; 7 bases fit TRBD2. The junction had 12 bases not matched to a gene; V was cut back by 0 bases and J by 3 bases. The CDR3 is 17 residues long. Germline loops: CDR1 SGHRS, CDR2 YFSETQ. The CDR3 region is CASSLGRRESLGYEQYF. The CDR3 region has the DNA TGCGCCAGCAGCTTGGGCCGGCGGGAGTCCCTGGGCTACGAGCAGTACTTC.

This clonotype has a count of ten or more. The chain recombines TRBV12-3 or TRBV12-4 with TRBJ2-7; D gene uncertain. The CDR3 consists of 13 residues. Trimming removed 4 bases from V and 0 bases from J, with 7 bases in between. The CDR3: CASSWGISYEQYF. The CDR3 DNA follows: TGTGCCAGCAGTTGGGGTATCTCCTACGAGCAGTACTTC.

This clonotype was detected only a few times. The J gene is TRBJ2-1, the V gene TRBV3-1; 7 bases match TRBD2. The CDR3 covers 14 residues. V lost 1 base, J lost 6 bases, and 3 bases stayed unmatched. In germline, CDR1 is LGHDT, CDR2 YNNKEL (reference sequence). The CDR3 bases are TGTGCCAGCAGCCAAGGGACTAGAGGCAATGAGCAGTTCTTC. Encoded protein: CASSQGTRGNEQFF.

In this sample, this clonotype turned up once. The chain joins TRBV6-1 to TRBJ1-6; D not resolved. Per the germline V gene, CDR1 is MNHNS and CDR2 is SASEGT. The V end lost 7 bases, the J end lost 0 bases, and 10 bases lay between the germline ends. This CDR3 is 15 amino acids long. CDR3 nucleotides: TGTGCCAGCACCTCATTCAGCTCCTATAATTCACCCCTCCACTTT. This sequence encodes CASTSFSSYNSPLHF.

There are many counts of this clonotype. This chain connects TRBV30 to TRBJ2-7; 9 nucleotides match TRBD1. V was pared by 2 bases and J by 9 bases, with 17 bases of the junction left unmatched. CDR3 length equals 16 residues. The germline CDR1 and CDR2 sequences are GTSNPN and SVGIG (reference sequence). CDR3 sequence (DNA): TGTGCCTGGAGTTCGCCCGGGACAGGGAGGAGACACAGGCAGTACTTC. This gives the protein CAWSSPGTGRRHRQYF.

The chain uses TRBV28 and TRBJ1-1; D is unresolved. CDR1 MDHEN and CDR2 SYDVKM come from the germline V gene. CDR3 length: 14 amino acids. Deletions cut 3 bases from V and 1 base from J, with 9 bases between. The CDR3 loop is CASSFSSKNTEAFF. The DNA for the CDR3 is TGTGCCAGCAGTTTTTCCAGTAAGAACACTGAAGCTTTCTTT. Full variable domain (outside the CDR3, taken from reference TRBV28 and TRBJ1-1): DVKVTQSSRYLVKRTGEKVFLECVQDMDHENMFWYRQDPGLGLRLIYFSYDVKMKEKGDIPEGYSVSREKKERFSLILESASTNQTSMYLCASSFSSKNTEAFFGQGTRLTVV.

This clonotype was detected ten times or more. The chain carries TRBV2 and TRBJ2-7; 10 bases align to TRBD1. Germline CDR1 reads SNHLY; CDR2 reads FYNNEI. J was trimmed by 3 bases and V by 5 bases; bases with no gene match: 4. The length of the CDR3 is 14 residues. The CDR3 nucleotides read TGTGCCAGCAGTTGGGACAGGGGCGACTACGAGCAGTACTTC. Translated: CASSWDRGDYEQYF. Using reference TRBV2 and TRBJ2-7 for the parts outside the CDR3, the full variable domain is EPEVTQTPSHQVTQMGQEVILRCVPISNHLYFYWYRQILGQKVEFLVSFYNNEISEKSEIFDDQFSVERPDGSNFTLKIRSTKLEDSAMYFCASSWDRGDYEQYFGPGTRLTVT.

The sample holds many counts of this clonotype. The junction shows a germline mismatch at one end, possibly a read error. The chain carries TRBV15 and TRBJ1-1, with no clear D. The V gene's germline CDR1 is LNHNV and CDR2 YYDKDF (reference sequence). CDR3 length equals 15 residues. CDR3 loop: CATSRDRVLNTEVFF. The DNA of the CDR3 is TGTGCCACCAGCAGAGATCGCGTGCTGAACACTGAAGTTTTCTTT.

The CDR3 coding sequence is TGCAGTGCATCACCCGTGGCAGGCCCAGGAAACACCATATATTTT. Translation: CSASPVAGPGNTIYF. The gene calls are TRBV20-1 and TRBJ1-3; D is undetermined. The CDR3 extends over 15 amino acids. Deletions cut 6 bases from V and 4 bases from J, with 19 bases between. From germline, CDR1 is DFQATT and CDR2 SNEGSKA (reference sequence).

The rearrangement joins TRBV7-2 to TRBJ1-2; D not certain. V lost 5 bases and J 4 bases, leaving 5 bases between the germline ends. The germline V gene has CDR1 SGHTA and CDR2 FQGNSA. The CDR3 covers 11 residues. CDR3: CASSTLYGYTF. The CDR3 coding sequence is TGTGCCAGCAGCACCCTCTATGGCTACACCTTC. Full variable domain (outside the CDR3, taken from reference TRBV7-2 and TRBJ1-2): GAGVSQSPSNKVTEKGKDVELRCDPISGHTALYWYRQSLGQGLEFLIYFQGNSAPDKSGLPSDRFSAERTGGSVSTLTIQRTQQEDSAVYLCASSTLYGYTFGSGTRLTVV.

The chain joins TRBV7-2 to TRBJ1-2, with D tentatively TRBD1 (6 bases). The V end was cut by 4 bases, the J end by 6 bases, with 18 bases between. CDR1 is SGHTA and CDR2 is FQGNSA in the germline V gene. This CDR3 is built from 15 residues. The CDR3 loop reads CASSSPFGGPHGYTF. The CDR3 DNA follows: TGTGCCAGCAGCTCCCCGTTTGGGGGCCCACATGGCTACACCTTC. The variable domain in full, with the rest retrieved from reference TRBV7-2 and TRBJ1-2, is GAGVSQSPSNKVTEKGKDVELRCDPISGHTALYWYRQSLGQGLEFLIYFQGNSAPDKSGLPSDRFSAERTGGSVSTLTIQRTQQEDSAVYLCASSSPFGGPHGYTFGSGTRLTVV.

The chain has TRBV5-1 and TRBJ2-7; perhaps TRBD1 as D (5 bases). CDR1 SGHRS and CDR2 YFSETQ come from the germline V gene. The CDR3 length is 14 residues. V lost 4 bases and J lost 0, with 11 bases in between. CDR3 bases: TGCGCCAGCAGCCAGACAGTCGCCTCCTACGAGCAGTACTTC. Translation gives CASSQTVASYEQYF. Full variable domain (missing parts from reference TRBV5-1 and TRBJ2-7): KAGVTQTPRYLIKTRGQQVTLSCSPISGHRSVSWYQQTPGQGLQFLFEYFSETQRNKGNFPGRFSGRQFSNSRSEMNVSTLELGDSALYLCASSQTVASYEQYFGPGTRLTVT.

This clonotype was found a few times. The rearrangement uses TRBV4-3 and TRBJ1-1; unclear D gene. The CDR3 extends over 13 amino acids. The V end was cut by 0 bases, the J end by 5 bases, with 7 bases between. From germline, CDR1 is LGHNA and CDR2 YSLEER. This CDR3 reads CASSQDGVTEAFF. The DNA of the CDR3 is TGCGCCAGCAGCCAAGATGGGGTAACTGAAGCTTTCTTT.

The CDR3 nucleotides are TGTGCCAGCAGCCAACTAGGACAGGCCAAAAACATTCAGTACTTC. The encoded protein is CASSQLGQAKNIQYF. The genes are TRBV14 and TRBJ2-4, with a weak D call TRBD1 (6 bases). Germline V lookup: CDR1 SGHDN, CDR2 FVKESK. Between the trimmed V and J ends, which lost 2 bases and 1 base, there was a span of 9 bases. The CDR3 runs 15 residues.

This clonotype was detected only a few times. This chain uses TRBV20-1 with TRBJ2-7; D gene uncertain. The V end was cut by 0 bases, the J end by 0 bases, with 12 bases between. The CDR3 is 15 residues long. Looked up from germline, CDR1 is DFQATT and CDR2 is SNEGSKA (reference sequence). The chain's CDR3 is CSARDGARGSYEQYF. The CDR3 DNA sequence: TGCAGTGCTAGAGATGGAGCCCGTGGCTCCTACGAGCAGTACTTC.

The chain links TRBV9 to TRBJ1-2; perhaps TRBD1 as D (5 bases). This CDR3 comprises 15 residues. The germline V gene has CDR1 SGDLS and CDR2 YYNGEE. Trimming shortened V by 1 base and J by 6 bases, and 16 bases separated the two germline ends. The CDR3: CASSVSRAQFHGYTF. The CDR3 DNA is TGTGCCAGCAGCGTATCCAGGGCCCAATTCCATGGCTACACCTTC.

J is TRBJ1-1 and V is TRBV18; no clear D gene. Germline V gene data show CDR1 as KGHSH and CDR2 as LQKENI. Trimming stripped 0 bases from V and 4 bases from J, with 9 bases between. The CDR3 length is 14 residues. The DNA of the CDR3 is TGTGCCAGCTCACCACCGTCGGGGAGCACTGAAGCTTTCTTT. Protein product: CASSPPSGSTEAFF.